This TCR beta chain was obtained from a study of control samples from healthy donors and cancer patients. V lost 6 bases, J lost 2 bases, and 14 bases lay in between. The CDR3 extends over 15 amino acids. Germline CDR1 LNHDA, CDR2 SQIVND (reference sequence). This clone was observed a few times. Libraries were prepared by immunoSEQ multiplex PCR; TCRdb keeps only in-frame clonotypes and omits some of them. The sample has 120,000 or so clones; about 87% are singletons. Source material: blood. The chain joins TRBV19 to TRBJ1-5; D possibly corresponds to TRBD1 (6 bases). This TCR derives from a man younger than 45 in good health. CDR3 loop: CASSPSGAGNQPQHF. CDR3 coding DNA: TGTGCCAGTAGCCCATCAGGGGCTGGCAATCAGCCCCAGCATTTT.